Below, one T cell receptor beta chain is given with its context. Its antigen is as yet unknown. This entry belongs to a study of OX40 agonist ivuxolimab in advanced cancers. Looking at the study overall: Ivuxolimab, an antibody that agonizes OX40 (CD134), was administered to the patients. Ivuxolimab was delivered to patients intravenously every 2 weeks at doses spanning 0.01 to 10 mg/kg. Three patients, one with hepatocellular carcinoma and two with cutaneous melanoma, responded partially. Findings and caveats of the study: Clonal expansion was seen in CD4+ and CD8+ blood T cells by week 6 at 0.1 to 3.0 mg/kg.

The assay was immunoSEQ multiplex PCR, and TCRdb's table has in-frame clones only and misses some. The sample contains 35,000 to 55,000 clones, over 70% of which appear only once. The receptor comes from an adult with an advanced solid tumor such as melanoma, head and neck, liver or kidney cancer. This material consisted of CD4+ or CD8+ T cells sorted from blood, taken in a trial of the OX40 agonist ivuxolimab.

CDR3 nucleotides: TGTGCCAGCAGACCCCAGGGGAGCTCTGGAAACACCATATATTTT. Translating gives CASRPQGSSGNTIYF. The rearrangement uses TRBV6-5 and TRBJ1-3, with D tentatively TRBD1 (6 bases). Trimming removed 6 bases at V and 0 bases at J, with 12 bases between. The CDR3 consists of 15 residues. Germline CDR1 reads MNHEY; CDR2 reads SVGAGI.